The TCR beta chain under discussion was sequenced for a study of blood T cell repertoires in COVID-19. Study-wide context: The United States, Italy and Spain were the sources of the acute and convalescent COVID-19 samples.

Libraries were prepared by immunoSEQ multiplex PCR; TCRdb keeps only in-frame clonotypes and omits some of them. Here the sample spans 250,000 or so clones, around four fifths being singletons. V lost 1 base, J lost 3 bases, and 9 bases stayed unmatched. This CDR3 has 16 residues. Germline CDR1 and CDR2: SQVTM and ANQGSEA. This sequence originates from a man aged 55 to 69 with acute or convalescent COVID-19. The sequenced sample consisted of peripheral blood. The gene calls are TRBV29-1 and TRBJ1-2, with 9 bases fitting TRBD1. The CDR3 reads CSVEASPQGADYGYTF. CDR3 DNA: TGCAGCGTTGAAGCTTCCCCACAGGGGGCGGACTATGGCTACACCTTC.